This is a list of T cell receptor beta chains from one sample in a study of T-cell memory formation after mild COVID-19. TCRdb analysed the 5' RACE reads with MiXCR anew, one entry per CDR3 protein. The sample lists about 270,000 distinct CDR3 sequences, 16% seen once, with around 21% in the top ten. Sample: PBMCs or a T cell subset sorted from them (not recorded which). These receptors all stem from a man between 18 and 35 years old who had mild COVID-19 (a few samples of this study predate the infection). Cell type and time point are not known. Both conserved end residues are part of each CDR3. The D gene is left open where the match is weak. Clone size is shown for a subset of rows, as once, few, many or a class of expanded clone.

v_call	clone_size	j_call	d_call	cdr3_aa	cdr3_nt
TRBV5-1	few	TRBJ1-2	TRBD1	CASSLEAGGDFYGYTF	TGCGCCAGCAGCTTGGAGGCAGGGGGCGATTTCTATGGCTACACCTTC
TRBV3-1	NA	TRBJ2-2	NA	CASSPLEGALNTGELFF	TGTGCCAGCAGTCCTCTGGAGGGGGCACTGAACACCGGGGAGCTGTTTTTT
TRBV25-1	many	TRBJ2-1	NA	CASSGPWGENLYNEQFF	TGTGCCAGCAGTGGACCTTGGGGGGAGAATCTCTACAATGAGCAGTTCTTC
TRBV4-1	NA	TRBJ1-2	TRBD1	CASSQNPGTGGDGYTF	TGCGCCAGCAGCCAAAATCCCGGGACAGGGGGCGATGGCTACACCTTC
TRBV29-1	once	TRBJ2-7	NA	CSVDCASSYEQYF	TGCAGCGTTGATTGTGCAAGCTCCTACGAGCAGTACTTC
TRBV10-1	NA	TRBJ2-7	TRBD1	CASSESGQGLTDEQYF	TGCGCCAGCAGTGAATCGGGACAGGGGCTGACGGACGAGCAGTACTTC
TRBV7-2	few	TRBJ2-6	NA	CASSPRHLPTGANVLTF	TGTGCCAGCAGCCCTCGACACTTGCCCACTGGAGCCAACGTCCTGACTTTC
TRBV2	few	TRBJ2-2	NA	CASSKATDLAGELFF	TGTGCCAGCAGCAAGGCCACAGACCTTGCCGGGGAGCTGTTTTTT
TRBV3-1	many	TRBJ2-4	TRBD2	CASSPQTSGGSNIQYF	TGTGCCAGCAGCCCGCAGACTAGCGGGGGATCAAACATTCAGTACTTC
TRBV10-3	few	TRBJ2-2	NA	CAISEKQNTGELFF	TGTGCCATCAGTGAAAAACAGAACACCGGGGAGCTGTTTTTT
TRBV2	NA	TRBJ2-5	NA	CAQEAEEQETQYF	TGTGCGCAGGAGGCGGAGGAACAAGAGACCCAGTACTTC
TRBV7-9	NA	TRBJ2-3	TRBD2	CASSLASGGASRRNTQYF	TGTGCCAGCAGCTTGGCTAGCGGGGGGGCCAGTAGAAGGAATACGCAGTATTTT
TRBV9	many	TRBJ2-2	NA	CASSPGPNTGELFF	TGTGCCAGCTCACCCGGGCCGAACACCGGGGAGCTGTTTTTT
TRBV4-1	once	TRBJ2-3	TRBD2	CASSQRLAGGPADTQYF	TGCGCCAGCAGCCAACGCCTAGCGGGGGGGCCGGCAGATACGCAGTATTTT
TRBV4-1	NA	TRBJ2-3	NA	CASSHLGTQYF	TGCGCCAGCAGCCACCTAGGTACGCAGTATTTT
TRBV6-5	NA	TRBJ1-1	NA	CASSYRGGTFF	TGTGCCAGCAGTTACCGGGGCGGAACTTTCTTT
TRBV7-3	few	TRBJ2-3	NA	CASSLSSRADTQYF	TGTGCCAGCAGCTTATCTAGCCGGGCAGATACGCAGTATTTT
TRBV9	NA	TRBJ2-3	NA	CASSVDGGVTDTQYF	TGTGCCAGCAGCGTAGATGGCGGGGTCACAGATACGCAGTATTTT
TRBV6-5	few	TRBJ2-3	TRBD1	CASSLRDRGDSTQYF	TGTGCCAGCAGCCTCCGGGACAGGGGTGATAGTACGCAGTATTTT
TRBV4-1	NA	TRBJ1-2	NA	CASSPARPLYGYTF	TGCGCCAGCAGCCCGGCCAGGCCCTTGTATGGCTACACCTTC
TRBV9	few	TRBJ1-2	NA	CASSATVGGYYGYTF	TGTGCCAGCAGCGCAACCGTGGGGGGGTACTATGGCTACACCTTC
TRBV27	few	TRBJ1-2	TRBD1	CASSATGDRRNYGYTF	TGTGCCAGCAGCGCCACAGGGGACCGCCGTAACTATGGCTACACCTTC
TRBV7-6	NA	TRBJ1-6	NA	CASSPAFGNSPLHF	TGTGCCAGCAGCCCCGCCTTCGGGAATTCACCCCTCCACTTT
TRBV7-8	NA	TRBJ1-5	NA	CASSLARVSNQPQHF	TGTGCCAGCAGCTTAGCCAGGGTTAGCAATCAGCCCCAGCATTTT
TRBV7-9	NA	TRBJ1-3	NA	CASSSGASSGNTIYF	TGTGCCAGCAGCTCCGGGGCGAGCTCTGGAAACACCATATATTTT
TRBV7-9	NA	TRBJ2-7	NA	CASSRQGWGVRTYEQYF	TGTGCCAGCAGCCGCCAAGGTTGGGGGGTAAGGACGTACGAGCAGTACTTC
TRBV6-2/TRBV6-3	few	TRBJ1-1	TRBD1	CASSYFGQAARAFF	TGTGCCAGCAGTTACTTTGGACAGGCCGCTCGGGCTTTCTTT
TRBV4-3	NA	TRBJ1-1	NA	CASSRGSFRDTEAFF	TGCGCCAGCAGCCGGGGGTCCTTCCGGGACACTGAAGCTTTCTTT
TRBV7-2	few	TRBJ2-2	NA	CASSRSTSLTGELFF	TGTGCCAGCAGCCGATCCACTAGCCTCACCGGGGAGCTGTTTTTT
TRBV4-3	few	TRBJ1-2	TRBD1	CASSQATGGYGYTF	TGCGCCAGCAGCCAGGCAACAGGGGGCTATGGCTACACCTTC
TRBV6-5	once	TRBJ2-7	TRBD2	CASSYSILAGGSYEQYF	TGTGCCAGCAGTTACTCGATACTAGCGGGGGGGTCCTACGAGCAGTACTTC
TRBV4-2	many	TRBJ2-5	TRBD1	CASSYDRGGETQYF	TGTGCCAGCAGCTACGACAGGGGAGGCGAGACCCAGTACTTC
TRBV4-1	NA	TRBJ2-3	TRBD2	CASVEGLAAPGEDTQYF	TGCGCCAGCGTCGAGGGACTAGCGGCCCCGGGAGAAGATACGCAGTATTTT
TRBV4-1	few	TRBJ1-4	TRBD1	CASSQVFGQGGEKLFF	TGCGCCAGCAGCCAAGTCTTTGGACAGGGAGGAGAAAAACTGTTTTTT
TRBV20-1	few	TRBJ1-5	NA	CSASWARSNQPQHF	TGCAGTGCTAGTTGGGCACGTAGCAATCAGCCCCAGCATTTT
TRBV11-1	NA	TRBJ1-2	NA	CASSLQGPGYYGYTF	TGTGCCAGCAGCTTACAGGGTCCCGGCTACTATGGCTACACCTTC
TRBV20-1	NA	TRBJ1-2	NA	CSARPDGNRYGYTF	TGCAGTGCTAGACCGGACGGGAATCGGTATGGCTACACCTTC
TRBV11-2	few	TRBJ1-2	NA	CASSWGTAFYGYTF	TGTGCCAGCAGCTGGGGGACCGCTTTTTATGGCTACACCTTC
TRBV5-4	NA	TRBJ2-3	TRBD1	CASSRDRASTDTQYF	TGTGCCAGCAGCCGTGACAGGGCTAGCACAGATACGCAGTATTTT
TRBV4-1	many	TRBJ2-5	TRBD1	CASSPGTGGSQETQYF	TGCGCCAGCAGCCCAGGGACAGGGGGTTCCCAAGAGACCCAGTACTTC